A selection of T cell receptor beta chains follows, all from one sample in a study of T-cell memory formation after mild COVID-19. TCRdb analysed the 5' RACE reads with MiXCR anew, one entry per CDR3 protein. The profile shows about half a million distinct CDR3 sequences, roughly 18% of them singletons. The sequenced sample was PBMCs or a T cell subset sorted from them (not recorded which). The source of these receptors is an adult woman who had mild COVID-19 (a few samples of this study predate the infection). Cell type and time point are not known. Both conserved end residues are part of each CDR3. Each record gives: V gene, clone size, J gene, D gene, CDR3 protein, CDR3 DNA. The D gene is left open where the match is weak. Expanded clones are given a class, and other clones once, few, many or no size at all.

TRBV7-9	few	TRBJ1-3	NA	CASSLTAAGNTIYF	TGTGCCAGCAGCTTGACAGCGGCTGGAAACACCATATATTTT
TRBV12-1	NA	TRBJ1-1	NA	CASSLYRDRMNTEAFF	TGTGCCAGCAGCTTATACAGGGATAGGATGAACACTGAAGCTTTCTTT
TRBV4-3	NA	TRBJ1-5	NA	CASSQDRREPQPQHF	TGCGCCAGCAGCCAAGATCGGAGGGAGCCTCAGCCCCAGCATTTT
TRBV24-1	few	TRBJ2-6	NA	CATSDLQGGASGANVLTF	TGTGCCACCAGTGACCTACAGGGTGGTGCTTCTGGGGCCAACGTCCTGACTTTC
TRBV6-2/TRBV6-3	NA	TRBJ2-7	TRBD1	CASSSTGGREQYF	TGTGCCAGCAGTTCAACAGGGGGTAGGGAGCAGTACTTC
TRBV6-6	few	TRBJ1-1	TRBD1	CASSYDVQGASVRTEAFF	TGTGCCAGCAGTTACGACGTACAGGGGGCGTCTGTGAGGACTGAAGCTTTCTTT
TRBV6-6	few	TRBJ2-7	NA	CASSGSGTVAYEQYF	TGTGCCAGCTCTGGGTCCGGGACGGTCGCCTACGAGCAGTACTTC
TRBV7-6	NA	TRBJ2-5	NA	CASSLSIQETQYF	TGTGCCAGCAGCTTAAGCATACAAGAGACCCAGTACTTC
TRBV20-1	few	TRBJ2-7	NA	CSARPKARYEQYF	TGCAGTGCTAGACCCAAGGCCCGCTACGAGCAGTACTTC
TRBV12-3/TRBV12-4	NA	TRBJ2-7	TRBD1	CASRDGQGGEQYF	TGTGCCAGCAGGGATGGACAGGGCGGCGAGCAGTACTTC
TRBV7-2	few	TRBJ2-7	NA	CASSWGRMPYEQYF	TGTGCCAGCAGCTGGGGTAGGATGCCTTACGAGCAGTACTTC
TRBV23-1	NA	TRBJ1-1	TRBD1	CASSEGDRVLRRTTEAFF	TGCGCCAGCAGTGAAGGGGACAGGGTTCTTAGAAGGACCACTGAAGCTTTCTTT
TRBV4-3	few	TRBJ2-7	NA	CASSQEGGLSYEQYF	TGCGCCAGCAGCCAAGAGGGGGGCCTCTCCTACGAGCAGTACTTC
TRBV12-3/TRBV12-4	many	TRBJ1-6	TRBD1	CASSLTGDNSPLHF	TGTGCCAGCAGTTTGACAGGGGATAATTCACCCCTCCACTTT
TRBV4-1	few	TRBJ2-5	NA	CASSQDRTQETQYF	TGCGCCAGCAGCCAAGACCGCACACAAGAGACCCAGTACTTC
TRBV12-3/TRBV12-4	NA	TRBJ2-3	NA	CASSSPAVVGTDTQYF	TGTGCCAGCAGTTCACCCGCAGTCGTGGGAACAGATACGCAGTATTTT
TRBV5-1	NA	TRBJ2-1	TRBD2	CASSLLAGMGNEQFF	TGCGCCAGCAGCCTCCTAGCGGGGATGGGTAATGAGCAGTTCTTC
TRBV19	few	TRBJ2-7	NA	CASSIPPYEQYF	TGTGCCAGTAGTATTCCGCCCTACGAGCAGTACTTC
TRBV5-1	many	TRBJ2-2	NA	CASSFSGTNTGELFF	TGCGCCAGCAGCTTCTCCGGGACTAACACCGGGGAGCTGTTTTTT
TRBV7-6	NA	TRBJ2-1	NA	CASSLPILFGGSYNEQFF	TGTGCCAGCAGCTTACCGATTCTTTTCGGAGGCTCCTACAATGAGCAGTTCTTC
TRBV4-3	few	TRBJ2-1	NA	CASSQISPISVAVYGVAYNEQFF	TGCGCCAGCAGCCAGATTAGTCCTATTAGTGTAGCGGTTTATGGAGTCGCCTACAATGAGCAGTTCTTC
TRBV5-1	few	TRBJ2-1	TRBD2	CASSSRLAGVGEQFF	TGCGCCAGCAGCTCTAGACTAGCGGGAGTAGGGGAGCAGTTCTTC
TRBV6-2/TRBV6-3	NA	TRBJ2-4	NA	CASSYRGPGSKNIQYF	TGTGCCAGCAGTTACCGCGGCCCTGGTTCCAAAAACATTCAGTACTTC
TRBV5-1	many	TRBJ2-7	NA	CASSLGEGEQYF	TGCGCCAGCAGCTTGGGAGAGGGCGAGCAGTACTTC
TRBV7-9	NA	TRBJ1-1	NA	CASSPPRANTEAFF	TGTGCCAGCAGCCCTCCCAGAGCGAACACTGAAGCTTTCTTT
TRBV4-1	NA	TRBJ2-7	TRBD1	CASSNPGQGNYEQYF	TGCGCCAGCAGCAACCCGGGACAGGGAAACTACGAGCAGTACTTC